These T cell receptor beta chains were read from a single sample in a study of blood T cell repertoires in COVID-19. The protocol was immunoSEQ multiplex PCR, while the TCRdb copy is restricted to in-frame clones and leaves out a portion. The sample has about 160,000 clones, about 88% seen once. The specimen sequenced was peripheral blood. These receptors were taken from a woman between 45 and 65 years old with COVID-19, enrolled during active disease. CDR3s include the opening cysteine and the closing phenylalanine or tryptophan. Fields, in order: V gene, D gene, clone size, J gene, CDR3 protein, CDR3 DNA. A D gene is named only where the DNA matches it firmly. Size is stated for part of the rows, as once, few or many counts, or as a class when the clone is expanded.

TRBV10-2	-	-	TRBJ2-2	CASRPREGATLLSGELFF	TGCGCCAGCAGACCTCGGGAGGGGGCGACATTATTATCCGGGGAGCTGTTTTTT
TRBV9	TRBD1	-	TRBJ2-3	CASSVARGTGGFGDTQYF	TGTGCCAGCAGCGTAGCTCGGGGGACAGGGGGCTTCGGAGATACGCAGTATTTT
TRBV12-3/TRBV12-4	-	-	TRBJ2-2	CASNRNTGELFF	TGTGCCAGCAACAGGAACACCGGGGAGCTGTTTTTT
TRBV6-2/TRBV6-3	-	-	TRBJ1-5	CASSYSFRGTDNQPQHF	TGTGCCAGCAGTTACTCGTTCCGGGGAACCGATAATCAGCCCCAGCATTTT
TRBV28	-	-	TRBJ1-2	CASSPPSTTNYGYTF	TGTGCCAGCAGCCCTCCCTCCACTACTAACTATGGCTACACCTTC
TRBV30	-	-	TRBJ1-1	CACFTGRPTEAFF	TGTGCCTGTTTTACAGGGCGCCCCACTGAAGCTTTCTTT
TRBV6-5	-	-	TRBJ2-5	CASSYSVGLGETQYF	TGTGCCAGCAGTTACTCGGTGGGGCTCGGGGAGACCCAGTACTTC
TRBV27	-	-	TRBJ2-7	CASSLGGGEQYF	TGTGCCAGCAGTTTAGGAGGTGGCGAGCAGTACTTC
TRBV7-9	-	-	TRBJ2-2	CASSLVLTGELFF	TGTGCCAGCAGCTTAGTCCTTACCGGGGAGCTGTTTTTT
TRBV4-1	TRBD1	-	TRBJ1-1	CASSPDGQGRTEAFF	TGCGCCAGCAGCCCGGACGGACAGGGACGAACTGAAGCTTTCTTT
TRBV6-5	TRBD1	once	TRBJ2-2	CASSPRTGNTGELFF	TGTGCCAGCAGTCCCCGGACAGGGAACACCGGGGAGCTGTTTTTT
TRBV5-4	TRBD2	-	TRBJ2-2	CASSPGTRANTGELFF	TGTGCCAGCAGCCCAGGGACTAGAGCGAACACCGGGGAGCTGTTTTTT
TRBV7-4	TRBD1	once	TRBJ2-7	CASSGTGEREQYF	TGTGCCAGCAGCGGGACAGGGGAGAGAGAGCAGTACTTC
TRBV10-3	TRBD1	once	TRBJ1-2	CATGQGGDYGYTF	TGTGCCACCGGACAGGGGGGAGACTATGGCTACACCTTC
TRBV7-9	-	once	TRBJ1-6	CASSFNSNSPLHF	TGTGCCAGCAGCTTTAACAGCAATTCACCCCTCCACTTT
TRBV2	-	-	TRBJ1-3	CASSENRKGNTIYF	TGTGCCAGCAGTGAGAACAGAAAGGGAAACACCATATATTTT
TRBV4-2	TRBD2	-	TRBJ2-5	CASSQGLADKETQYF	TGTGCCAGCAGCCAAGGACTAGCGGATAAAGAGACCCAGTACTTC
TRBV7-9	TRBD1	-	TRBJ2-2	CASSGQGHTGELFF	TGTGCCAGCAGCGGACAGGGCCACACCGGGGAGCTGTTTTTT
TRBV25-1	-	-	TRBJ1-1	CASSEVGVTEAFF	TGTGCCAGCAGTGAAGTAGGGGTAACTGAAGCTTTCTTT
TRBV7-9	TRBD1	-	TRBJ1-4	CASSPGQGVFEKLFF	TGTGCCAGCAGCCCCGGACAGGGGGTGTTTGAAAAACTGTTTTTT
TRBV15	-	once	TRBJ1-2	CATSRDLTDYGYTF	TGTGCCACCAGCAGAGATTTGACAGACTATGGCTACACCTTC
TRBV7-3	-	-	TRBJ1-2	CASSLKGRDIYGYTF	TGTGCCAGCAGCTTAAAGGGTCGGGACATCTATGGCTACACCTTC
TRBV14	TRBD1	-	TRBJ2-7	CASSQTGGKNEQYF	TGTGCCAGCAGCCAAACAGGGGGCAAGAACGAGCAGTACTTC
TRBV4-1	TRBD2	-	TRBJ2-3	CASSQDTLAGWADTQYF	TGCGCCAGCAGCCAAGATACACTAGCGGGGTGGGCAGATACGCAGTATTTT
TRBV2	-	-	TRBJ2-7	CAGSLGATYEQYF	TGTGCCGGGTCACTTGGGGCCACCTACGAGCAGTACTTC
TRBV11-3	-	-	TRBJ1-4	CASSDTGSPNEKLFF	TGTGCCAGCAGCGATACAGGGTCGCCTAATGAAAAACTGTTTTTT
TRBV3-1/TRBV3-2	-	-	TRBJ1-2	CASSQDLAVYGYTF	TGTGCCAGCAGCCAAGATCTGGCGGTTTATGGCTACACCTTC
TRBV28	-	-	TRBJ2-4	CASSSVVPNIQYF	TGTGCCAGCAGTTCCGTCGTCCCGAACATTCAGTACTTC
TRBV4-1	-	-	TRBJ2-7	CASSQDVSGYSYEQYF	TGCGCCAGCAGCCAAGACGTCAGCGGGTACTCCTACGAGCAGTACTTC
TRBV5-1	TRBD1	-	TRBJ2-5	CASSSTGLEETQYF	TGCGCCAGCAGCTCGACAGGGTTGGAGGAGACCCAGTACTTC
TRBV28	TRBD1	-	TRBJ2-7	CASRDRAPYEQYF	TGTGCCAGCCGGGACAGGGCTCCATACGAGCAGTACTTC
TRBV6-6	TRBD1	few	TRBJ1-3	CASSRLSTGDGNTIYF	TGTGCCAGCAGTCGGTTAAGTACAGGGGATGGAAACACCATATATTTT
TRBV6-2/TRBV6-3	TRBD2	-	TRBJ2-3	CASSYGTSGDTDTQYF	TGTGCCAGCAGTTACGGGACTAGCGGGGACACAGATACGCAGTATTTT
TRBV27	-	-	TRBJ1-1	CASSTAGYTEAFF	TGTGCCAGCAGTACGGCGGGGTACACTGAAGCTTTCTTT
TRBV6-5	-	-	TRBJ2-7	CASSLGGVWPYEQYF	TGTGCCAGCAGTCTAGGGGGGGTTTGGCCCTACGAGCAGTACTTC
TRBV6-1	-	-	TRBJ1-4	CASSEFRVQTNEKLFF	TGTGCCAGCAGTGAATTCAGGGTTCAAACTAATGAAAAACTGTTTTTT
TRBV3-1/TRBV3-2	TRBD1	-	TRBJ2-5	CASSQTGGGETQYF	TGTGCCAGCAGCCAAACAGGGGGCGGGGAGACCCAGTACTTC
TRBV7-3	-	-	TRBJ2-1	CASSLTSVNEQFF	TGTGCCAGCAGCTTGACTAGTGTCAATGAGCAGTTCTTC
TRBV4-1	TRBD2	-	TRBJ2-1	CASSQEGVAGKGSYNEQFF	TGCGCCAGCAGCCAAGAGGGAGTAGCGGGGAAAGGGTCCTACAATGAGCAGTTCTTC
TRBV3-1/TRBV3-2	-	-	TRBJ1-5	CASSQSNNQPQHF	TGTGCCAGCAGCCAGAGCAACAATCAGCCCCAGCATTTT
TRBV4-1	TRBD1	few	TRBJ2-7	CASSQADRGREQYF	TGCGCCAGCAGCCAAGCGGACAGGGGGAGAGAGCAGTACTTC
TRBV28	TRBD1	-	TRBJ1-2	CASSSKDRGEGYTF	TGTGCCAGCAGTTCTAAGGACAGGGGTGAAGGCTACACCTTC
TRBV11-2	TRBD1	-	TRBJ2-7	CASSSLSGTAEYF	TGTGCCAGCAGCTCGTTATCCGGGACAGCCGAGTACTTC
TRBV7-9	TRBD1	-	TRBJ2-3	CASSFPTGGGVTDTQYF	TGTGCCAGCAGTTTTCCGACAGGGGGCGGCGTCACAGATACGCAGTATTTT
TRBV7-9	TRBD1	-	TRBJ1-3	CASSPRTGHTIYF	TGTGCCAGCAGCCCCAGGACAGGCCACACCATATATTTT
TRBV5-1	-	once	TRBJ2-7	CASSLGSQSYEQYF	TGCGCCAGCAGCTTGGGGAGTCAATCCTACGAGCAGTACTTC
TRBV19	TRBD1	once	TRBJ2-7	CASTGWGQGAYEQYF	TGTGCCAGTACAGGATGGGGACAGGGGGCCTACGAGCAGTACTTC
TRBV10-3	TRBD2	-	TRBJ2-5	CAIRGTSGAQETQYF	TGTGCCATCAGGGGGACTAGCGGGGCGCAAGAGACCCAGTACTTC
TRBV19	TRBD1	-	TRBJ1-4	CASSRPGQGNEKLFF	TGTGCCAGTAGTCGACCGGGACAGGGGAATGAAAAACTGTTTTTT
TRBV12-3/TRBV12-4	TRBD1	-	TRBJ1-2	CASSLDRGGGYTF	TGTGCCAGCAGTTTAGACAGGGGTGGGGGCTACACCTTC
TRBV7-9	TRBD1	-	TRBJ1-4	CASQGQGSTNEKLFF	TGTGCCAGCCAAGGACAGGGTTCAACTAATGAAAAACTGTTTTTT
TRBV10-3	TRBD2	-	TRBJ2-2	CATTTSGGMFANTGELFF	TGTGCCACGACGACTAGCGGGGGGATGTTCGCGAACACCGGGGAGCTGTTTTTT
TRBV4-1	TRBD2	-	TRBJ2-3	CASSQEDVWLAGQYF	TGCGCCAGCAGCCAAGAAGATGTATGGCTAGCGGGGCAGTATTTT
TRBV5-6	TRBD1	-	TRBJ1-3	CASSADRERNTIYF	TGTGCCAGCAGCGCGGACAGGGAGAGAAACACCATATATTTT
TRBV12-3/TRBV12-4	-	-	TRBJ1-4	CASTRQIF	TGTGCCAGCACCCGACAGATTTTT